This T cell receptor beta chain was sequenced during a study of blood T cell repertoires in COVID-19. Source study methods: Reference gene primer amplification gave nucleated cell count estimates. Measured with immunoSEQ multiplex PCR; TCRdb has only the in-frame clones, and not every one. For V, J and clone size, that table is used; D and trimming come from the DNA. Altogether roughly 330,000 clones are present, roughly nine tenths being singletons, with the ten largest covering under 6.5%. Germline V gives CDR1 GTSNPN, CDR2 SVGIG (reference sequence). The CDR3 consists of 14 residues. J lost 5 bases, V lost 5 bases, and 3 bases had no gene match.

The chain recombines TRBV30 with TRBJ1-6; 10 bases agree with TRBD1. The TCR was taken from a man aged 18-30 years who had recovered from COVID-19. The sequenced sample was peripheral blood. The CDR3 DNA sequence: TGTGCCTGGGACAGGGGGCGGGATAATTCACCCCTCCACTTT. This gives the protein CAWDRGRDNSPLHF.